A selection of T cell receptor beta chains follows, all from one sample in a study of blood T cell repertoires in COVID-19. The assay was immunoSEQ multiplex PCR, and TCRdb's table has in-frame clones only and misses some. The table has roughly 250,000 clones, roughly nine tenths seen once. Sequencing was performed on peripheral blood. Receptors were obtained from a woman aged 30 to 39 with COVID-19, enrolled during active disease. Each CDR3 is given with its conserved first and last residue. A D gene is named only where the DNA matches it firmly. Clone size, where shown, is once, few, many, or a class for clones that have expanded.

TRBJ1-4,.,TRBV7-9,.,CASSSRGYTTNEKLFF,TGTGCCAGCAGCTCGAGAGGGTATACAACTAATGAAAAACTGTTTTTT
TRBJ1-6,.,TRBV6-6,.,CASSPTVGSYNSPLHF,TGTGCCAGCAGCCCGACAGTGGGCTCCTATAATTCACCCCTCCACTTT
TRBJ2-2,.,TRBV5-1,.,CASSFEGFANTGELFF,TGCGCCAGCAGCTTTGAGGGATTCGCGAACACCGGGGAGCTGTTTTTT
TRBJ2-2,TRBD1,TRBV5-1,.,CASSLKPYRGLNTGELFF,TGCGCCAGCAGCTTGAAGCCTTACAGGGGGCTGAACACCGGGGAGCTGTTTTTT
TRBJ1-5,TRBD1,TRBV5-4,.,CASSLRGLGGNQPQHF,TGTGCCAGCAGCTTGAGGGGGCTAGGGGGCAATCAGCCCCAGCATTTT
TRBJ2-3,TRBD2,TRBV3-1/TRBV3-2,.,CASSRVSGGADTQYF,TGTGCCAGCAGCCGTGTTAGCGGGGGGGCTGATACGCAGTATTTT
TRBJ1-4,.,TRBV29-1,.,CSVESGSEKLFF,TGCAGCGTTGAGTCAGGGTCAGAAAAACTGTTTTTT
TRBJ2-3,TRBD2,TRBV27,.,CASSLSGLAGGGDTQYF,TGTGCCAGCAGTTTATCGGGACTAGCGGGGGGCGGTGATACGCAGTATTTT
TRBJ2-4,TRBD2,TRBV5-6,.,CASSVRTSGKKNIQYF,TGTGCCAGCAGCGTCCGGACTAGCGGGAAGAAAAACATTCAGTACTTC
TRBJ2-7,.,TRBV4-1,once,CASSRSQGGEQYF,TGCGCCAGCAGCCGTTCTCAAGGAGGCGAGCAGTACTTC
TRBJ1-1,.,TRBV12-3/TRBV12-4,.,CATSRDTEAFF,TGTGCCACCTCTCGAGACACTGAAGCTTTCTTT
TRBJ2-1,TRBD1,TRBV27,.,CASSFRGHGNEQFF,TGTGCCAGCAGTTTCAGGGGGCACGGGAATGAGCAGTTCTTC
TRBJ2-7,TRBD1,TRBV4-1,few,CASSHTPGQHYEQYF,TGCGCCAGCAGCCACACACCGGGACAGCACTACGAGCAGTACTTC
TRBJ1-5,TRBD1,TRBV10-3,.,CAIRGDRGGNQPQHF,TGTGCCATCAGGGGAGACAGGGGAGGCAATCAGCCCCAGCATTTT
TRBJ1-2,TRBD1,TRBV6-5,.,CAGRDRGDYGYTF,TGTGCCGGACGGGACAGGGGGGATTATGGCTACACCTTC
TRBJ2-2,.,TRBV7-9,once,CASSPQGTGELFF,TGTGCCAGCAGCCCTCAGGGCACCGGGGAGCTGTTTTTT
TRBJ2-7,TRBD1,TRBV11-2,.,CASSPGTAYEQYF,TGTGCCAGCAGCCCAGGGACAGCTTACGAGCAGTACTTC
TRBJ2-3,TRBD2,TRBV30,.,CAWSEGTSIRADTQYF,TGTGCCTGGAGCGAGGGGACTAGCATTCGGGCAGATACGCAGTATTTT
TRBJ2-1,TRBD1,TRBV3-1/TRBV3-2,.,CASSPSRDRGLLKQFF,TGTGCCAGCAGCCCGTCGCGGGACAGGGGTCTACTTAAGCAGTTCTTC
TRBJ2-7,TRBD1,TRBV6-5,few,CASSYSRTGIYEQYF,TGTGCCAGCAGTTACAGCCGGACAGGGATATATGAGCAGTACTTC
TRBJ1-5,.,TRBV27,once,CASSSRGGYGNQPQHF,TGTGCCAGCAGTTCTAGGGGAGGGTACGGCAATCAGCCCCAGCATTTT
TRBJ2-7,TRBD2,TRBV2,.,CASLGGGNEQYF,TGTGCCAGCCTGGGGGGGGGTAACGAGCAGTACTTC
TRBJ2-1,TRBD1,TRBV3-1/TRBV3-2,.,CASSQVPGQGAQFF,TGTGCCAGCAGCCAGGTCCCGGGACAGGGGGCGCAGTTCTTC
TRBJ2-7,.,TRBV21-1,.,CASSFSTGMGGLSPYEQYF,TGTGCCAGCAGCTTTTCGACAGGGATGGGGGGACTGTCTCCCTACGAGCAGTACTTC
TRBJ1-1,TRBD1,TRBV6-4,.,CASSSGGPEAFF,TGTGCCAGCAGTTCAGGGGGACCTGAAGCTTTCTTT
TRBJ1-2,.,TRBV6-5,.,CASSYSYKSTLGYTF,TGTGCCAGCAGTTACTCTTATAAGAGTACCTTGGGCTACACCTTC
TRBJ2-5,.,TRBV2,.,CASSSGTWETQYF,TGTGCCAGCAGCTCCGGGACTTGGGAGACCCAGTACTTC
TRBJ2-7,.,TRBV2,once,CASRADRQQYF,TGTGCCAGCAGAGCCGACAGGCAGCAGTACTTC
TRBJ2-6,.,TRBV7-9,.,CASSLDLWRNSGANVLTF,TGTGCCAGCAGCTTAGACTTGTGGCGGAACTCTGGGGCCAACGTCCTGACTTTC